These 14 T cell receptor beta chains originate from one sample sequenced in a study of circulating CD8 cells and anti-PD-1 response in melanoma. Each library started from about 15 ng of total RNA using the QIAseq Immune Repertoire TCR panel. TCRdb analysed the reads with MiXCR anew, one entry per CDR3 protein. The table lists 600 to 750 distinct CDR3 sequences, approximately 6.3% of them singletons. Four subsets defined by PD-1 and/or TIGIT were sorted from live CD3+CD8+TCRalphabeta+ cells. The specimen was CD8+ T cells from PBMCs, collected at baseline or after one month of anti-PD-1 therapy (not recorded which). All receptors come from a human donor with melanoma.

By frequency in the sample, this clonotype is large. The V and J genes are TRBV28 and TRBJ2-7, with a weak D call TRBD1 (5 bases). V was trimmed by 3 bases and J by 5 bases, leaving 14 bases between them. The CDR3 sequence is 14 residues long. The germline gives CDR1 MDHEN, CDR2 SYDVKM. The CDR3 sequence: CASSFGTLGDEQYF. The CDR3 coding sequence is TGTGCCAGCAGTTTCGGAACCCTAGGGGACGAGCAGTACTTC.

This clonotype is termed large. The rearrangement links TRBV25-1 to TRBJ1-5; D is possibly TRBD1 (6 bases). V was cut by 4 bases and J by 1 base, with 20 bases left in between. CDR3 length: 18 residues. The germline CDR1 and CDR2 sequences are MGHDK and SYGVNS. Here the CDR3 DNA reads TGTGCCAGCAGTGGAAGGTCGACCGAGGGGGGGAGCAATCAGCCCCAGCATTTT. Protein: CASSGRSTEGGSNQPQHF.

This clonotype occurred a few times. The chain joins TRBV12-2 to TRBJ2-4; TRBD1, as called in the table, went unchecked against the DNA. TRBV12-2 is a pseudogene. There are 15 residues in the CDR3. CDR3 protein: CASRLSGEVKNIQYF. The DNA of the CDR3 is TGTGCAAGTCGCTTATCCGGGGAAGTCAAAAACATTCAGTACTTC.

Note on this clonotype: The junction and the germline gene differ at one end; a read error may be behind it. The chain couples TRBV28 to TRBJ2-1, with a weak D call TRBD1 (5 bases). This CDR3 region has 13 residues. Looked up from germline, CDR1 is MDHEN and CDR2 is SYDVKM. CDR3: CAGSLWGYNEQFF. For the CDR3, the DNA is TGTGCCGGCAGTTTGTGGGGCTACAATGAACAGTTCTTC.

This clonotype ranks as large. The chain is built from TRBV5-4 and TRBJ2-1; possible D gene TRBD2, 5 bases. CDR1 is SGHNT and CDR2 is YYREEE in the germline V gene (reference sequence). The V and J ends lost 7 bases and 0 bases respectively, with 11 bases between them. This CDR3 spans 14 amino acids. The CDR3 here is CASGQRFSYNEQFF. For the CDR3, the DNA is TGTGCCAGCGGGCAGCGGTTCTCCTACAATGAGCAGTTCTTC.

This clonotype is large by share. The chain carries TRBV21-1 and TRBJ1-4. TRBV21-1 has pseudogene status. This CDR3 contains 23 residues. The CDR3: CASSPLYVWESGSSAATNEKLFF. CDR3 nucleotides: TGTGCCAGCAGTCCCTTGTATGTCTGGGAGTCGGGGTCGAGTGCCGCGACTAATGAAAAACTGTTTTTT.

Sample share makes this clonotype large. The rearrangement uses TRBV11-2 and TRBJ2-7; 9 nucleotides align to TRBD2. Looked up from germline, CDR1 is SGHAT and CDR2 is FQNNGV. The CDR3 loop spans 15 amino acids. V shed 2 bases, J shed 4 bases, and the junction held 6 bases outside the gene matches. The CDR3 nucleotides read TGTGCCAGCAGCTTAAGCGGCGGGGGGGGTTACGAGCAGTACTTC. Residues: CASSLSGGGGYEQYF.

About this clonotype itself: This may come from a read error, since a much larger clone is one base off. The chain carries TRBV27 and TRBJ2-7; TRBD2 matches at 7 bases. The CDR3 totals 14 residues. Unmatched junction bases numbered 9, after V lost 4 bases and J lost 6 bases. Per germline, CDR1 MNHEY and CDR2 SMNVEV (reference sequence). CDR3 loop: CASSYRAGRCEQYF. CDR3 coding DNA: TGTGCCAGCAGTTACAGAGCGGGGAGGTGCGAGCAGTACTTC.

This clonotype was recorded a few times. The rearrangement uses TRBV2 and TRBJ2-7; D is unclear. V was trimmed by 1 base and J by 1 base, leaving 8 bases between them. Germline V gene sequence: CDR1 SNHLY, CDR2 FYNNEI. CDR3 length equals 14 residues. CDR3 nucleotide sequence: TGTGCCAGCAGTGAAGTTGGGTTTTCCTACGAGCAGTACTTC. Its protein is CASSEVGFSYEQYF.

This clonotype is categorized as large. The genes are TRBV28 and TRBJ1-2, with D unresolved. This CDR3 is 15 amino acids long. CDR1 is MDHEN, CDR2 SYDVKM, per germline. Trimming took off 6 bases at V and 4 bases at J, with 18 bases between the two ends. CDR3 nucleotides: TGTGCCAGCAGGCCTCCTGATTCAAGGAGCTATGGCTACACCTTC. Encoded protein: CASRPPDSRSYGYTF.

By sample share, this clonotype is large. The chain combines TRBV4-1 with TRBJ2-1; D gene ambiguous. V was cut by 1 base and J by 1 base, with 8 bases left in between. Per the germline V gene, CDR1 is MGHRA and CDR2 is YSYEKL. The CDR3 totals 15 residues. The CDR3 here is CASSQGPRSYNEQFF. The CDR3 nucleotides are TGCGCCAGCAGCCAAGGACCGAGATCCTACAATGAGCAGTTCTTC.

By sample fraction, this clonotype is medium-sized. The rearrangement uses TRBV7-2 and TRBJ2-7; perhaps TRBD2 as D (5 bases). V was cut by 2 bases and J by 3 bases, with 14 bases left in between. Looked up from germline, CDR1 is SGHTA and CDR2 is FQGNSA. There are 15 residues in the CDR3. The CDR3 DNA sequence: TGTGCCAGCAGCTTATATCGGGCCGCGGGCTACGAGCAGTACTTC. It translates to CASSLYRAAGYEQYF. Supplemented by reference TRBV7-2 and TRBJ2-7, the full variable domain reads GAGVSQSPSNKVTEKGKDVELRCDPISGHTALYWYRQSLGQGLEFLIYFQGNSAPDKSGLPSDRFSAERTGGSVSTLTIQRTQQEDSAVYLCASSLYRAAGYEQYFGPGTRLTVT.

In its sample, this clonotype is large. The chain carries TRBV19 and TRBJ2-1; a possible D gene is TRBD2 (6 bases). The CDR3 is 15 residues long. Germline CDR1 and CDR2: LNHDA and SQIVND (reference sequence). V was cut by 4 bases and J by 1 base, with 11 bases left in between. CDR3 nucleotides: TGTGCCAGTAGTAGCGGGGATAGGTCCTACAATGAGCAGTTCTTC. It yields the protein CASSSGDRSYNEQFF.

Within the sample, this clonotype is large. V and J are TRBV19 and TRBJ1-1; D gene ambiguous. V lost 3 bases and J 1 base, leaving 9 bases between the germline ends. The CDR3 extends over 14 amino acids. Germline CDR1 is LNHDA and CDR2 is SQIVND (reference sequence). CDR3 nucleotides: TGTGCCAGTAGTATCGTGGCGGCGAACACTGAAGCTTTCTTT. Translating gives CASSIVAANTEAFF.